The 10 T cell receptor beta chains in this list originate from one sample, sequenced in a study of OX40 agonist ivuxolimab in advanced cancers. TCRdb keeps only in-frame clones here, not all; method: immunoSEQ multiplex PCR. Of roughly 80,000 clones detected, approximately 89% appear once; the ten largest clones hold 2% to 2.5%. The sequences come from CD4+ or CD8+ T cells sorted from blood, collected in a trial of the OX40 agonist ivuxolimab. All receptors come from an adult with an advanced solid tumor such as melanoma, head and neck, liver or kidney cancer.

V usage is TRBV28 and J usage is TRBJ1-3; TRBD1 is a possible D gene (5 bases). The V and J ends lost 6 bases and 3 bases respectively, with 21 bases between them. Germline values: CDR1 MDHEN, CDR2 SYDVKM. This CDR3 is built from 17 residues. The CDR3 DNA reads TGTGCCAGCAGCGGTATTAAGCAGGGAAATTTTGGAAACACCATATATTTT. Its protein is CASSGIKQGNFGNTIYF.

This clone has just one count. The J gene is TRBJ2-3, the V gene TRBV29-1, with D possibly being TRBD2 (5 bases). V lost 0 bases and J 5 bases, leaving 21 bases between the germline ends. CDR1 is SQVTM, CDR2 ANQGSEA, per germline. The CDR3 has 17 residues. The CDR3, as DNA: TGCAGCGTTGAAGATCTTGGAGCAGCGGCCAAGATAGATACGCAGTATTTT. Translation gives CSVEDLGAAAKIDTQYF.

The gene calls are TRBV7-9 and TRBJ2-2, with D perhaps assigned TRBD1 or TRBD2 (5 bases each). Germline CDR1 SEHNR, CDR2 FQNEAQ (reference sequence). V was clipped by 5 bases and J by 6 bases, with 16 bases between them. This CDR3 is built from 15 residues. The CDR3 is CASSGPGLGAGELFF. Here the CDR3 DNA reads TGTGCCAGCAGCGGACCAGGCTTGGGGGCCGGGGAGCTGTTTTTT.

The rearrangement joins TRBV7-2 to TRBJ1-2; D gene ambiguous. Deletions cut 0 bases from V and 8 bases from J, with 10 bases between. This CDR3 has 13 residues. Germline V CDR1 and CDR2: SGHTA, FQGNSA. The CDR3 coding sequence is TGTGCCAGCAGCTTAGCCGCGGGCCTCGGCTACACCTTC. This codes for CASSLAAGLGYTF.

The chain links TRBV2 to TRBJ1-4, with D unresolved. The CDR3 is 13 residues long. Trimming left V 4 bases short and J 7 bases short, with 10 bases between. Germline lookup yields CDR1 SNHLY and CDR2 FYNNEI. The CDR3 DNA reads TGTGCCAGCAGTGGGTCAAGGATTGAAAAACTGTTTTTT. It yields the protein CASSGSRIEKLFF. Supplemented by reference TRBV2 and TRBJ1-4, the full variable domain reads EPEVTQTPSHQVTQMGQEVILRCVPISNHLYFYWYRQILGQKVEFLVSFYNNEISEKSEIFDDQFSVERPDGSNFTLKIRSTKLEDSAMYFCASSGSRIEKLFFGSGTQLSVL.

The rearrangement joins TRBV28 to TRBJ1-2, with 7 bases lining up with TRBD1. Looked up from germline, CDR1 is MDHEN and CDR2 is SYDVKM. V shed 4 bases, J shed 7 bases, and the junction held 6 bases outside the gene matches. The CDR3 sequence is 13 residues long. The chain's CDR3 is CASSSSDRVGYTF. CDR3 nucleotides: TGTGCCAGCAGTTCATCAGACAGGGTTGGCTACACCTTC.

This clone was recorded once. The chain links TRBV4-1 to TRBJ2-5, with 12 bases matching TRBD2. This CDR3 region has 18 residues. CDR1 is MGHRA and CDR2 is YSYEKL in the germline V gene. Unmatched junction bases numbered 10, after V lost 4 bases and J lost 1 base. The CDR3 nucleotides read TGCGCCAGCAGCCGGCTCCAGACTAGCGGGAGTGGCCAAGAGACCCAGTACTTC. It encodes CASSRLQTSGSGQETQYF.

The rearrangement joins TRBV2 to TRBJ1-5, with 9 bases lining up with TRBD1. CDR3 size: 15 residues. V lost 5 bases and J lost 5; bases outside the gene matches: 7. Germline V gene sequence: CDR1 SNHLY, CDR2 FYNNEI. The CDR3 DNA reads TGTGCCAGCAGTATGATCCGGGACAGGGATCAGCCCCAGCATTTT. Amino acids: CASSMIRDRDQPQHF.

The chain uses TRBV6-6 and TRBJ1-5; 7 bases are shared with TRBD1. The V and J ends lost 7 bases and 4 bases, in that order; junction bases with no gene match: 7. This CDR3 comprises 14 residues. Per germline, CDR1 MNHNY and CDR2 SVGAGI (reference sequence). This CDR3 reads CASTPGTANQPQHF. CDR3 DNA sequence: TGTGCCAGCACCCCCGGGACAGCTAATCAGCCCCAGCATTTT.

This chain's CDR3 is CASSWSGGALETQYF. CDR3 nucleotides: TGTGCCAGCAGCTGGAGCGGGGGGGCCCTAGAGACCCAGTACTTC. The genes are TRBV7-2 and TRBJ2-5, with 10 bases identical to TRBD2. V was clipped by 4 bases and J by 4 bases; unmatched bases: 6. The V gene's germline CDR1 is SGHTA and CDR2 FQGNSA. This CDR3 is built from 15 residues.